This T cell receptor beta chain was found in a study of T cell responses to AZD1222 COVID-19 vaccine. Study as a whole: Second doses at about 4 or about 12 weeks were pooled.

The method was immunoSEQ multiplex PCR; TCRdb's version includes in-frame clones alone and lacks a portion of them. The sample lists nearly 110,000 clones, roughly 90% occurring once. V lost 3 bases and J 3 bases, leaving 11 bases between the germline ends. The CDR3 runs to 15 residues. CDR1 is SGHNT, CDR2 YENEEA, per germline. This specimen consisted of peripheral blood, obtained on day 0 of AZD1222 vaccination. The sequence came from an adult in good health. The J gene is TRBJ2-2, the V gene TRBV11-3; D call uncertain. The CDR3: CASSFLGSDTGELFF. CDR3 bases: TGTGCCAGCAGCTTTCTGGGGTCGGACACCGGGGAGCTGTTTTTT.